This passage covers 27 T cell receptor beta chains from one sample sequenced in a study of cytomegalovirus exposure and HLA in healthy donors. The PCR contained 60 Vbeta and 13 Jbeta primers. This table comes from immunoSEQ multiplex PCR, and its TCRdb copy is limited to in-frame clones, with some not included. The table lists 95,000 to 150,000 clones, over 65% of them singletons, with roughly a tenth in the top ten. Sequenced material: PBMCs. The receptors derive from a man in his thirties or forties in good health and CMV-seropositive.

The chain has TRBV6-1 and TRBJ2-5, with a possible D match to TRBD1 (5 bases). The CDR3 spans 14 residues. V dropped 8 bases and J dropped 4 bases, with 17 bases sitting between them. Germline assignment: CDR1 MNHNS and CDR2 SASEGT. The chain's CDR3 is CASGQGDRLETQYF. The CDR3 nucleotides read TGTGCCAGCGGTCAGGGTGATCGCTTAGAGACCCAGTACTTC.

In its sample, this clone was seen a few times. This chain connects TRBV6-5 to TRBJ2-7; D possibly corresponds to TRBD1 (6 bases). V was cut by 5 bases and J by 0 bases, with 8 bases left in between. Germline assignment: CDR1 MNHEY and CDR2 SVGAGI. The CDR3 spans 13 residues. The CDR3 bases are TGTGCCAGCAGTCGGGACAACTCCTACGAGCAGTACTTC. It encodes CASSRDNSYEQYF.

The chain links TRBV11-2 to TRBJ1-1; D remains unclear. Germline loops: CDR1 SGHAT, CDR2 FQNNGV. This CDR3 is 14 amino acids long. The germline V and J ends were trimmed by 1 base and 1 base, with 7 bases remaining between them. The CDR3 bases are TGTGCCAGCAGCTTAGGAGGTACGAACACTGAAGCTTTCTTT. Protein product: CASSLGGTNTEAFF.

The J gene is TRBJ1-1, the V gene TRBV5-5, with D uncertain. The V end was cut by 7 bases, the J end by 5 bases, with 21 bases between. The CDR3 is made up of 15 amino acids. Germline V gene lookup returns CDR1 SGHKS and CDR2 YYEKEE (reference sequence). The DNA of the CDR3 is TGTGCCAGCCTCCGGGGTGACGGGCTGAGGACTGAAGCTTTCTTT. The encoded protein is CASLRGDGLRTEAFF.

This clone was recorded a few times. This chain connects TRBV7-8 to TRBJ2-5; D is unclear. V lost 2 bases, J lost 1 base, and 5 bases lay in between. Looked up from germline, CDR1 is SGHVS and CDR2 is FQNEAQ. CDR3 size: 13 residues. DNA for the CDR3: TGTGCCAGCAGCTTATCCATCCAAGAGACCCAGTACTTC. Amino acids: CASSLSIQETQYF.

This clone was counted between two and nine times. This chain connects TRBV4-1 to TRBJ2-1; TRBD2 agrees at 7 bases. Per germline, CDR1 MGHRA and CDR2 YSYEKL. The V segment lost 2 bases and the J segment 3 bases; nucleotides outside the gene matches: 4. This CDR3 has 15 amino acids. This CDR3 reads CASSQSGGSYNEQFF. CDR3 coding DNA: TGCGCCAGCAGCCAATCGGGCGGGAGCTACAATGAGCAGTTCTTC.

The chain combines TRBV7-8 with TRBJ2-3, with 8 positions matching TRBD1. This CDR3 comprises 16 residues. J was trimmed by 1 base and V by 2 bases; bases with no gene match: 5. Germline CDR1 is SGHVS and CDR2 is FQNEAQ. CDR3 DNA: TGTGCCAGCAGCTTATGGACAGGGCAGGGCACAGATACGCAGTATTTT. Translated, it gives CASSLWTGQGTDTQYF.

The J gene is TRBJ2-2, the V gene TRBV5-1, with 7 bases that match TRBD2. After removal of 1 base from V and 3 bases from J, the junction contained 12 bases not matched to a gene. This CDR3 is built from 18 residues. Germline-derived CDR1 and CDR2 are SGHRS and YFSETQ. The CDR3 protein is CASSLRTKRDTDTGELFF. The DNA of the CDR3 is TGCGCCAGCAGCTTGCGGACTAAGCGGGATACGGACACCGGGGAGCTGTTTTTT.

The chain has TRBV19 and TRBJ1-2; D is unclear. The CDR3 length is 12 residues. V was cut by 5 bases and J by 6 bases, with 10 bases left in between. Germline-derived CDR1 and CDR2 are LNHDA and SQIVND (reference sequence). CDR3: CASSWARDGYTF. The CDR3 bases are TGTGCCAGTAGTTGGGCGAGGGATGGCTACACCTTC.

This clone occurred once. CDR3 residues: CAWSFPSAGNTEAFF. DNA for the CDR3: TGTGCCTGGAGTTTCCCGTCGGCAGGGAACACTGAAGCTTTCTTT. The chain links TRBV30 to TRBJ1-1, with no clear D. The CDR3 extends over 15 amino acids. Germline loops: CDR1 GTSNPN, CDR2 SVGIG (reference sequence). The V and J ends lost 2 bases and 1 base respectively, with 14 bases between them.

On this clone itself: Relative to the germline gene, one junction end is altered; a read error may explain this. V is TRBV6-1 and J is TRBJ1-3; unclear D gene. Germline CDR1 is MNHNS and CDR2 is SASEGT. The CDR3 consists of 15 residues. The chain's CDR3 is CASREGRSSGNTIYF. Here the CDR3 DNA reads TGTGCCAGCAGGGAAGGACGGAGCTCTGGAAACACCATATATTTT.

In its sample, this clone is medium-sized. The chain carries TRBV4-3 and TRBJ2-7, with TRBD1 as a possible D gene (6 bases). Germline V CDR1 and CDR2: LGHNA, YSLEER. CDR3 length: 17 amino acids. Trimming stripped 0 bases from V and 3 bases from J, with 18 bases between. The DNA of the CDR3 is TGCGCCAGCAGCCAAGATTTAGGGCAAGGACAGCACTACGAGCAGTACTTC. The encoded protein is CASSQDLGQGQHYEQYF.

This rearrangement joins TRBV7-2 to TRBJ1-2; 8 bases match TRBD1. Germline trimming cut 4 bases from V and 1 base from J; bases unmatched to any gene: 2. The CDR3 loop spans 14 amino acids. Per the germline V gene, CDR1 is SGHTA and CDR2 is FQGNSA. The CDR3 DNA reads TGTGCCAGCAGCTCAACAGGGGGTAACTATGGCTACACCTTC. It translates to CASSSTGGNYGYTF.

V is TRBV28 and J is TRBJ1-1, with D unclear. The CDR3 contains 14 residues. V was clipped by 6 bases and J by 3 bases, with 14 bases between them. CDR1 and CDR2 (germline): MDHEN, SYDVKM. The CDR3 DNA follows: TGTGCCAGCAGGCGACCAGGCGGGGACACTGAAGCTTTCTTT. It is translated as CASRRPGGDTEAFF.

This clone was counted a single time. The CDR3 coding sequence is TGTGCCAGCACCCGACAGGGGGCCTACAATGAGCAGTTCTTC. Amino acids: CASTRQGAYNEQFF. The gene calls are TRBV6-5 and TRBJ2-1, with 9 bases that match TRBD1. This CDR3 comprises 14 residues. Germline CDR1 is MNHEY and CDR2 is SVGAGI. V shed 7 bases and J 2 bases; nucleotides not matched to a gene: 3.

The rearrangement uses TRBV7-9 and TRBJ1-1, with TRBD1 identical over 7 bases. The V and J ends lost 4 bases and 4 bases, in that order; junction bases with no gene match: 6. CDR3 length: 14 residues. Germline V lookup: CDR1 SEHNR, CDR2 FQNEAQ (reference sequence). The CDR3 sequence is CASSSDRASTEAFF. The DNA for the CDR3 is TGTGCCAGCAGCTCAGACAGGGCGAGCACTGAAGCTTTCTTT.

The V call is TRBV6-1, the J call TRBJ2-7; TRBD2 agrees at 9 bases. The germline V gene encodes CDR1 MNHNS and CDR2 SASEGT. The V and J ends lost 5 bases and 5 bases, in that order; junction bases with no gene match: 4. The CDR3 runs to 13 residues. As DNA, the CDR3 is TGTGCCAGCAGTCTAGCGGGATGGGACGAGCAGTACTTC. Its translation: CASSLAGWDEQYF.

This chain uses TRBV25-1 with TRBJ2-7, with D unclear. Germline CDR1 and CDR2: MGHDK and SYGVNS. The CDR3 loop spans 13 amino acids. Trimming left V 4 bases short and J 6 bases short, with 13 bases between. CDR3 protein: CASSVDSTSEQYF. In nucleotides, the CDR3 is TGTGCCAGCAGTGTTGACTCCACCTCCGAGCAGTACTTC.

V usage is TRBV6-5 and J usage is TRBJ2-7; 7 nucleotides match TRBD1. With 6 bases clipped from V and 2 bases from J, the junction kept 4 bases outside the gene matches. The CDR3 consists of 13 residues. In germline, CDR1 is MNHEY, CDR2 SVGAGI. The CDR3 DNA sequence: TGTGCCAGCAGCCCCGGGACAGCCTACGAGCAGTACTTC. It encodes CASSPGTAYEQYF.

V and J are TRBV5-1 and TRBJ2-3; no firm D call. Trimming removed 0 bases at V and 5 bases at J, with 13 bases between. Germline V lookup: CDR1 SGHRS, CDR2 YFSETQ. This CDR3 is 15 amino acids long. The CDR3 nucleotides read TGCGCCAGCAGCTTGGTGTCGGGTTCGGGAGATACGCAGTATTTT. Its protein is CASSLVSGSGDTQYF.

The CDR3 coding sequence is TGTGCCTGGGACCTCACGGGAGGGAGGACTGAAGCTTTCTTT. Its protein product is CAWDLTGGRTEAFF. The chain recombines TRBV30 with TRBJ1-1; D is uncertain. Germline lookup yields CDR1 GTSNPN and CDR2 SVGIG (reference sequence). The CDR3 consists of 14 residues. The V gene lost 5 bases and the J gene lost 5 bases, with 18 bases spanning the gap.

The chain has TRBV4-2 and TRBJ1-2; 8 bases are shared with TRBD1. V shed 2 bases, J shed 5 bases, and the junction held 7 bases outside the gene matches. Germline loops: CDR1 LGHNA, CDR2 YNFKEQ. CDR3 length: 15 amino acids. CDR3 amino acids: CASSQIQGEGYGYTF. The CDR3 region has the DNA TGTGCCAGCAGCCAAATACAGGGGGAAGGTTATGGCTACACCTTC.

This sequence joins TRBV6-5 and TRBJ2-6; perhaps TRBD1 as D (7 bases). This CDR3 has 15 amino acids. V was clipped by 8 bases and J by 0 bases, with 11 bases between them. Germline V CDR1 and CDR2: MNHEY, SVGAGI. In DNA form, the CDR3 reads TGTGCCAGCTTCAGGGGGGACTCTGGGGCCAACGTCCTGACTTTC. Residues: CASFRGDSGANVLTF.

The chain is built from TRBV28 and TRBJ1-1, with TRBD1 as a possible D gene (6 bases). Germline V gives CDR1 MDHEN, CDR2 SYDVKM. The CDR3 covers 16 residues. Trimming shortened V by 1 base and J by 4 bases, and 16 bases separated the two germline ends. The CDR3 here is CASSLFTGMTSTEAFF. For the CDR3, the DNA is TGTGCCAGCAGTTTATTTACAGGGATGACGAGCACTGAAGCTTTCTTT. Supplemented by reference TRBV28 and TRBJ1-1, the full variable domain reads DVKVTQSSRYLVKRTGEKVFLECVQDMDHENMFWYRQDPGLGLRLIYFSYDVKMKEKGDIPEGYSVSREKKERFSLILESASTNQTSMYLCASSLFTGMTSTEAFFGQGTRLTVV.

The chain couples TRBV6-1 to TRBJ2-7, with 11 nucleotides matching TRBD2. The germline gives CDR1 MNHNS, CDR2 SASEGT. The CDR3 spans 13 residues. With 5 bases clipped from V and 11 bases from J, the junction kept 8 bases outside the gene matches. CDR3 sequence reads: CASSPSRGLAEYF. CDR3 DNA sequence: TGTGCCAGCAGTCCGTCGAGGGGACTAGCGGAGTACTTC.

The chain combines TRBV6-1 with TRBJ1-5, with TRBD1 matching over 8 bases. Germline V lookup: CDR1 MNHNS, CDR2 SASEGT. The J segment lost 3 bases and the V segment lost 6 bases, leaving 4 bases of the junction unmatched. The CDR3 is made up of 14 amino acids. The CDR3 here is CASRPTGVNQPQHF. DNA for the CDR3: TGTGCCAGCAGACCGACAGGGGTCAATCAGCCCCAGCATTTT.

This clone showed up just a few times. V usage is TRBV27 and J usage is TRBJ2-7, with TRBD2 matching 8 bases. V dropped 10 bases and J dropped 0; count of bases not matched to a gene: 5. The CDR3 is made up of 13 amino acids. Germline V CDR1 and CDR2: MNHEY, SMNVEV (reference sequence). The CDR3 DNA follows: TGTGCCACAGGGGCGGGAGGCTCCTACGAGCAGTACTTC. It specifies CATGAGGSYEQYF.